This T cell receptor beta chain appears in the sequencing data of a study of immune characterization of retroperitoneal liposarcoma. This CDR3 is built from 15 residues. V lost 4 bases and J lost 6, with 19 bases in between. Germline CDR1 is MNHGY and CDR2 is SAAAGT. In TCRdb, the PCR reads were re-called with MiXCR into one record per CDR3 protein. The data hold 8,200 or so distinct CDR3 sequences, with about 40% observed a single time. The receptor was derived from a male donor with retroperitoneal liposarcoma. Material: tumor tissue. The J gene is TRBJ2-7, the V gene TRBV6-8; D possibly corresponds to TRBD2 (6 bases). The CDR3 is CASSLNRGGRSEQYF. Here the CDR3 DNA reads TGTGCCAGCAGTTTAAATCGAGGAGGGCGTAGCGAGCAGTACTTC.